This record concerns one T cell receptor beta chain sequence. CDR3 size: 16 residues. Between the trimmed V and J ends, which lost 2 bases and 10 bases, there was a span of 18 bases. Germline loops: CDR1 MNHNS, CDR2 SASEGT. Separate from the roughly 670-subject first cohort, the approximately 120-subject validation cohort was the one that the donors belonged to. Repertoires were generated with immunoSEQ multiplex PCR, while TCRdb's copy carries only in-frame clones and drops some. The sample holds 300,000 to 350,000 clones, approximately 88% seen once. The data originate from a study of cytomegalovirus exposure and HLA in healthy donors.

The specimen sequenced was PBMCs. This clonotype was sampled from a man aged 25-45 years in good health and CMV-seronegative. The rearrangement joins TRBV6-1 to TRBJ1-6, with D tentatively TRBD1 (5 bases). The CDR3 region is CASSEILRQKGSPLHF. CDR3 nucleotides: TGTGCCAGCAGTGAAATCCTCAGGCAGAAGGGGTCACCCCTCCACTTT.